The T cell receptor beta chain described here comes from a study of blood T cell repertoires in COVID-19. Across the study: Acute-phase and convalescent COVID-19 samples originated in the United States, Italy and Spain. T cells, B-cell-depleted T cells, or PBMCs provided the cDNA or gDNA that served as material.

The CDR3 spans 16 residues. Between the trimmed V and J ends, which lost 5 bases and 3 bases, there was a span of 17 bases. Per germline, CDR1 SEHNR and CDR2 FQNEAQ (reference sequence). It was during active infection that Seattle patients were enrolled and then longitudinally followed. Per the original data handling: Amplification of reference gene primers was used by the study to estimate nucleated cell counts. The assay was immunoSEQ multiplex PCR, and TCRdb's table has in-frame clones only and misses some. The V and J calls and clone size were taken over from that table, and D and trimming were inferred from the DNA. The sample gives 150,000 to 200,000 clones, 70% to 85% of which show up once; approximately 7% is in the top ten.

The sequence derives from a woman aged 40-49 years with COVID-19, enrolled during active disease. The genes are TRBV7-9 and TRBJ1-3, with a tentative D call TRBD1 (6 bases). Material for sequencing was peripheral blood. The CDR3 DNA follows: TGTGCCAGCAGCCCCCCAGGGGAATCGTATGGAAACACCATATATTTT. Residues: CASSPPGESYGNTIYF.